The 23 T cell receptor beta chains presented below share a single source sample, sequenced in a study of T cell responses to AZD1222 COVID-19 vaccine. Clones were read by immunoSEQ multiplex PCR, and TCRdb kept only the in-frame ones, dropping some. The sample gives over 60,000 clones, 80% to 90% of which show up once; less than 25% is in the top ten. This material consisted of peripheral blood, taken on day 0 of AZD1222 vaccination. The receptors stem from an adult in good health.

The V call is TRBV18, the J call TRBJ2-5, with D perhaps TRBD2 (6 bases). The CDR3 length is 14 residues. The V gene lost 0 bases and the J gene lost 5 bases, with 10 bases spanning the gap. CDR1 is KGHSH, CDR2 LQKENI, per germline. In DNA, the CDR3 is TGTGCCAGCTCACCACCGGAGGGGAGGGAGACCCAGTACTTC. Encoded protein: CASSPPEGRETQYF.

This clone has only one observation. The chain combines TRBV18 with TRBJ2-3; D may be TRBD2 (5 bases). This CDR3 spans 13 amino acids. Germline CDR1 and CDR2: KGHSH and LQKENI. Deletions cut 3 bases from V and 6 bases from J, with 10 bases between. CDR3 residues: CASSPQTKDTQYF. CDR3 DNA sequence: TGTGCCAGCTCACCTCAGACTAAGGATACGCAGTATTTT.

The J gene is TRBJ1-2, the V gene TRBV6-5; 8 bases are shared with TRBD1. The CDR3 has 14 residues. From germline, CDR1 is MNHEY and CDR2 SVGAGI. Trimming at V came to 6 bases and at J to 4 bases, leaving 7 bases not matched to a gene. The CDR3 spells CASRGTGGLYGYTF. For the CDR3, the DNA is TGTGCCAGCAGGGGGACAGGCGGTCTCTATGGCTACACCTTC.

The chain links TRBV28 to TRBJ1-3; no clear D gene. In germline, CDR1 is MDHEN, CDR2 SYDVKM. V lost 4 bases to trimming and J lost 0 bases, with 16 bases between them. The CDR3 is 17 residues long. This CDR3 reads CASSSHHTTSSGNTIYF. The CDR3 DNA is TGTGCCAGCAGTTCCCATCACACGACGAGCTCTGGAAACACCATATATTTT.

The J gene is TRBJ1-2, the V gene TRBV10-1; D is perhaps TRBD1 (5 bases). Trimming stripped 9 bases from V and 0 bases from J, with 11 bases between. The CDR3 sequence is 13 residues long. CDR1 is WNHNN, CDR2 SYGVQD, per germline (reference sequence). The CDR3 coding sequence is TGCGCCAGGGGACGGCAAGCTAACTATGGCTACACCTTC. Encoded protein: CARGRQANYGYTF.

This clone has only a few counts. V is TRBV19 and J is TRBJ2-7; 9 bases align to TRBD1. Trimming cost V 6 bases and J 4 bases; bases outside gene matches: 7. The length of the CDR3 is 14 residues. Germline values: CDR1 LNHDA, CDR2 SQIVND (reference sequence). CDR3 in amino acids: CASSPGGQGYEQYF. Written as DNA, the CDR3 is TGTGCCAGTAGCCCAGGCGGACAGGGGTACGAGCAGTACTTC.

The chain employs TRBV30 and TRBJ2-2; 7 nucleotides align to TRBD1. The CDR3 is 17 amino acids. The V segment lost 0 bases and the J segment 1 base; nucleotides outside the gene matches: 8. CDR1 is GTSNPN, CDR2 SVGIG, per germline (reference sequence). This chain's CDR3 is CAWSVLFRTGNTGELFF. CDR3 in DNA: TGTGCCTGGAGTGTATTATTCCGGACAGGGAACACCGGGGAGCTGTTTTTT.

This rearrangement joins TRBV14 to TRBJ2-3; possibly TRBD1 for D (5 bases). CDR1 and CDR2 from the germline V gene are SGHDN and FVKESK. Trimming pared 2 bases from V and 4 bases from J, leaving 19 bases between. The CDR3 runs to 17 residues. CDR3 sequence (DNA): TGTGCCAGCAGCCAATTGGGGAAGGGTTGGGGCCCAGATACGCAGTATTTT. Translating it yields CASSQLGKGWGPDTQYF.

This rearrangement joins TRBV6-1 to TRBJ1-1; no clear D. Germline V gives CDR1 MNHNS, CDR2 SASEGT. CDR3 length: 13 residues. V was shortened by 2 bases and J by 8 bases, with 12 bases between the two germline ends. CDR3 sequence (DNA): TGTGCCAGCAGTGAAAGAAGGGCCGGCGAAGCTTTCTTT. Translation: CASSERRAGEAFF.

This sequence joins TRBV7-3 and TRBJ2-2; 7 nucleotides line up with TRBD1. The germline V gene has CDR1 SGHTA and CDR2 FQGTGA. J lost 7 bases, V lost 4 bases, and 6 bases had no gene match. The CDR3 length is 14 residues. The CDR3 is CASSSDRAGGELFF. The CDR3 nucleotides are TGTGCCAGCAGCTCCGACAGGGCTGGCGGGGAGCTGTTTTTT. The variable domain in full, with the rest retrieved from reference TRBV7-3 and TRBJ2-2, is GAGVSQTPSNKVTEKGKYVELRCDPISGHTALYWYRQSLGQGPEFLIYFQGTGAADDSGLPNDRFFAVRPEGSVSTLKIQRTERGDSAVYLCASSSDRAGGELFFGEGSRLTVL.

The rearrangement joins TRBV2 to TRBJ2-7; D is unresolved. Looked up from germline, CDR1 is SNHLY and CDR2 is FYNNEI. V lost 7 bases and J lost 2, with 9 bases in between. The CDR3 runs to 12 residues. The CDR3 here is CASNQATYEQYF. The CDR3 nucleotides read TGTGCCAGCAATCAGGCCACCTACGAGCAGTACTTC. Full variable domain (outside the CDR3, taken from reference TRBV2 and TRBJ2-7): EPEVTQTPSHQVTQMGQEVILRCVPISNHLYFYWYRQILGQKVEFLVSFYNNEISEKSEIFDDQFSVERPDGSNFTLKIRSTKLEDSAMYFCASNQATYEQYFGPGTRLTVT.

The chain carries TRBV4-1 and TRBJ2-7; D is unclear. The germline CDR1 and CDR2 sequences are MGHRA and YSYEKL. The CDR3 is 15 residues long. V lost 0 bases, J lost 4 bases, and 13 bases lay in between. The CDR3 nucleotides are TGCGCCAGCAGCCAAGAGGAGAGTGGGGTGTACGAGCAGTACTTC. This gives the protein CASSQEESGVYEQYF.

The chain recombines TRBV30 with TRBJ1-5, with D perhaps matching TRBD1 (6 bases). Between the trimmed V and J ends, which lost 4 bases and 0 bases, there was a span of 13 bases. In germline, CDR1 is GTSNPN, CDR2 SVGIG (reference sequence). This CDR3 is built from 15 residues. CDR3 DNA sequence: TGTGCCTGGACCCCGGACAGCGATAGCAATCAGCCCCAGCATTTT. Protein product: CAWTPDSDSNQPQHF.

The CDR3 DNA reads as TGTGCCAGCAGCTTAGTCCCGACAGCCCCGCGCGTGTATGGCTACACCTTC. Its translation is CASSLVPTAPRVYGYTF. The chain carries TRBV7-9 and TRBJ1-2, with D perhaps TRBD1 (5 bases). From germline, CDR1 is SEHNR and CDR2 FQNEAQ (reference sequence). The CDR3 sequence is 17 residues long. Trimming cost V 1 base and J 5 bases, with 20 bases left between them.

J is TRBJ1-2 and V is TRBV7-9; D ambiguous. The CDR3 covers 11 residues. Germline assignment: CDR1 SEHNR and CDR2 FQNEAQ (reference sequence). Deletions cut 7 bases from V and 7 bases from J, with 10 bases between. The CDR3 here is CASTLSGGYTF. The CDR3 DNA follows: TGTGCCAGCACCCTATCGGGTGGCTACACCTTC.

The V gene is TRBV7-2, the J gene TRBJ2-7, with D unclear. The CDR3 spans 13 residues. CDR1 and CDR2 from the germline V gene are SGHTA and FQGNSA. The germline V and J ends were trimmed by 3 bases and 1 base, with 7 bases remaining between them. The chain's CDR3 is CASSFATSYEQYF. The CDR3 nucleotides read TGTGCCAGCAGCTTCGCCACGTCCTACGAGCAGTACTTC. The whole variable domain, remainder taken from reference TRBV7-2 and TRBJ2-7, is GAGVSQSPSNKVTEKGKDVELRCDPISGHTALYWYRQSLGQGLEFLIYFQGNSAPDKSGLPSDRFSAERTGGSVSTLTIQRTQQEDSAVYLCASSFATSYEQYFGPGTRLTVT.

The CDR3 region is CASRLGGAGQSGNTIYF. In nucleotides, the CDR3 is TGTGCCAGCAGACTCGGGGGGGCAGGTCAGTCTGGAAACACCATATATTTT. The V call is TRBV7-9, the J call TRBJ1-3; TRBD1 might be the D (6 bases). V lost 6 bases and J 1 base, leaving 19 bases between the germline ends. CDR3 length: 17 amino acids. Germline assignment: CDR1 SEHNR and CDR2 FQNEAQ (reference sequence).

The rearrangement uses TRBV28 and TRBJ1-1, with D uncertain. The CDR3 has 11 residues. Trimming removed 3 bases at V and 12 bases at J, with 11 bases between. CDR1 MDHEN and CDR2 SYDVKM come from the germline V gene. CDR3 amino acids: CASSFTVGTFF. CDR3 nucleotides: TGTGCCAGCAGTTTTACGGTTGGGACTTTCTTT. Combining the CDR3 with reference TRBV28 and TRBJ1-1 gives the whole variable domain DVKVTQSSRYLVKRTGEKVFLECVQDMDHENMFWYRQDPGLGLRLIYFSYDVKMKEKGDIPEGYSVSREKKERFSLILESASTNQTSMYLCASSFTVGTFFGQGTRLTVV.

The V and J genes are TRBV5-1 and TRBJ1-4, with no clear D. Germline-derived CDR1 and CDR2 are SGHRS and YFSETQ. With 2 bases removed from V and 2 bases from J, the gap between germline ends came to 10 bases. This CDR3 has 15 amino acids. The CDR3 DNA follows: TGCGCCAGCAGCTTAGAGGCTTTCACTAATGAAAAACTGTTTTTT. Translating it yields CASSLEAFTNEKLFF.

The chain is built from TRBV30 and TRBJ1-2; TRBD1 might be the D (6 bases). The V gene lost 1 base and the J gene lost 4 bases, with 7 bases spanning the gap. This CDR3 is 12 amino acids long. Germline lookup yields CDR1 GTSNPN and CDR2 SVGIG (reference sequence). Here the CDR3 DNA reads TGTGCCTGGAGTGAACAGGGCTATGGCTACACCTTC. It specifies CAWSEQGYGYTF.

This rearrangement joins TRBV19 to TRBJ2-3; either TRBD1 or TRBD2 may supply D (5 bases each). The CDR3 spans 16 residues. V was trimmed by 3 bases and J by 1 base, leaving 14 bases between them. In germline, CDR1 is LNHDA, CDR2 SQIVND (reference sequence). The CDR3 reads CASSISSGARTDTQYF. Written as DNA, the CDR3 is TGTGCCAGTAGTATCTCATCCGGGGCCCGCACAGATACGCAGTATTTT.

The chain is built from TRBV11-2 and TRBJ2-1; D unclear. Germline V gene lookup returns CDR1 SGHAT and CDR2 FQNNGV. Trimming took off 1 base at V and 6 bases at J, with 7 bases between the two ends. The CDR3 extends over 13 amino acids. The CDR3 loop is CASSLAQSNEQFF. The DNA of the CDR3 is TGTGCCAGCAGCTTAGCCCAGTCCAATGAGCAGTTCTTC.

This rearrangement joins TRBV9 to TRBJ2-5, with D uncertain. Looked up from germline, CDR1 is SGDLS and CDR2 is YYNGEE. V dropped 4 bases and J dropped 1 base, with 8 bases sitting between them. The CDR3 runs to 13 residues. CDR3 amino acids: CASSPGRQETQYF. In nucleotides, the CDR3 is TGTGCCAGCAGCCCTGGTCGCCAAGAGACCCAGTACTTC. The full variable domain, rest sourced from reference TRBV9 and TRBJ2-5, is DSGVTQTPKHLITATGQRVTLRCSPRSGDLSVYWYQQSLDQGLQFLIQYYNGEERAKGNILERFSAQQFPDLHSELNLSSLELGDSALYFCASSPGRQETQYFGPGTRLLVL.